These 30 T cell receptor beta chains came from one sample sequenced in a study of cytomegalovirus exposure and HLA in healthy donors. Researchers ran the PCR with 60 Vbeta and 13 Jbeta primers. The assay was immunoSEQ multiplex PCR, and TCRdb's table has in-frame clones only and misses some. The table lists 130,000 to 150,000 clones, under 85% of them singletons. Material for sequencing was PBMCs. These receptors originate from a woman between 40 and 55 years old in good health and CMV-seropositive.

The chain recombines TRBV5-4 with TRBJ1-2; 9 positions match TRBD1. Germline loops: CDR1 SGHNT, CDR2 YYREEE (reference sequence). There are 15 residues in the CDR3. V trimming: 4 bases; J trimming: 5 bases; junction bases outside the gene matches: 9. Written as DNA, the CDR3 is TGTGCCAGCAGCCCCAGACAGGGGGAGGAGTATGGCTACACCTTC. Translated: CASSPRQGEEYGYTF.

This chain uses TRBV6-1 with TRBJ1-5; TRBD1 matches at 10 bases. The CDR3 contains 17 residues. Germline loops: CDR1 MNHNS, CDR2 SASEGT. J lost 4 bases, V lost 4 bases, and 10 bases had no gene match. The DNA of the CDR3 is TGTGCCAGCAGTGGCCCCGCCGGGACAGGGGTGAATCAGCCCCAGCATTTT. The encoded protein is CASSGPAGTGVNQPQHF.

CDR3 sequence: CASSPDLTRTEQFF. In DNA form, the CDR3 reads TGTGCCAGCAGCCCCGACCTGACTAGGACTGAGCAGTTCTTC. This chain uses TRBV9 with TRBJ2-1; D is possibly TRBD2 (6 bases). This CDR3 spans 14 amino acids. CDR1 is SGDLS and CDR2 is YYNGEE in the germline V gene. V was cut by 4 bases and J by 9 bases, with 17 bases left in between.

The V call is TRBV7-2, the J call TRBJ1-3; TRBD1 matches 7 bases. CDR1 is SGHTA, CDR2 FQGNSA, per germline. There are 15 residues in the CDR3. With 2 bases clipped from V and 3 bases from J, the junction kept 4 bases outside the gene matches. The CDR3 DNA is TGTGCCAGCAGCTTACAGGGGGGACTTGGAAACACCATATATTTT. Residues: CASSLQGGLGNTIYF.

For the CDR3, the DNA is TGTGCCAGTAGTCTAAATCGGGACAGAGCAACGAACACTGAAGCTTTCTTT. Residues: CASSLNRDRATNTEAFF. This chain connects TRBV19 to TRBJ1-1, with TRBD1 identical over 7 bases. The germline CDR1 and CDR2 sequences are LNHDA and SQIVND (reference sequence). V shed 5 bases and J 1 base; nucleotides not matched to a gene: 13. The CDR3 runs 17 residues.

This chain joins TRBV9 and TRBJ2-5; 10 positions match TRBD2. The J call may not be correct, given that the DNA end is closer to TRBJ2-7. CDR3 length: 15 amino acids. Germline assignment: CDR1 SGDLS and CDR2 YYNGEE. The CDR3 coding sequence is TGTGCCAGCAGCCTGGGGGGACTAGCGAATGACGAGCAGTACTTC. Its translation: CASSLGGLANDEQYF.

V is TRBV9 and J is TRBJ1-2; 10 bases agree with TRBD1. Germline V gene data show CDR1 as SGDLS and CDR2 as YYNGEE. The CDR3 is 17 amino acids. Unmatched junction bases numbered 10, after V lost 4 bases and J lost 1 base. This chain's CDR3 is CASSPHGGQGINYGYTF. CDR3 nucleotide sequence: TGTGCCAGCAGCCCTCACGGGGGACAGGGGATTAACTATGGCTACACCTTC.

The chain combines TRBV5-1 with TRBJ2-3; 7 bases match TRBD1. This CDR3 contains 15 residues. V lost 4 bases, J lost 2 bases, and 7 bases stayed unmatched. Germline CDR1 and CDR2: SGHRS and YFSETQ. The CDR3 bases are TGCGCCAGCAGCCGGCAGGGGGTCGACACAGATACGCAGTATTTT. As protein: CASSRQGVDTDTQYF.

The rearrangement links TRBV2 to TRBJ2-7, with 7 bases identical to TRBD1. Germline V gene lookup returns CDR1 SNHLY and CDR2 FYNNEI. With 6 bases clipped from V and 6 bases from J, the junction kept 8 bases outside the gene matches. The CDR3 consists of 13 residues. The DNA for the CDR3 is TGTGCCAGCAGATCGACAGGGATTGGCGAGCAGTACTTC. Translating gives CASRSTGIGEQYF. Looking up the rest from reference TRBV2 and TRBJ2-7 gives the full variable domain: EPEVTQTPSHQVTQMGQEVILRCVPISNHLYFYWYRQILGQKVEFLVSFYNNEISEKSEIFDDQFSVERPDGSNFTLKIRSTKLEDSAMYFCASRSTGIGEQYFGPGTRLTVT.

The chain joins TRBV18 to TRBJ1-1; TRBD1 matches at 7 bases. The germline V gene has CDR1 KGHSH and CDR2 LQKENI. V was pared by 5 bases and J by 0 bases, with 3 bases of the junction left unmatched. The CDR3 totals 14 residues. CDR3 in amino acids: CASSGTDMNTEAFF. The DNA for the CDR3 is TGTGCCAGCTCAGGGACAGACATGAACACTGAAGCTTTCTTT. The entire variable domain, with the rest obtained from reference TRBV18 and TRBJ1-1, is as follows: NAGVMQNPRHLVRRRGQEARLRCSPMKGHSHVYWYRQLPEEGLKFMVYLQKENIIDESGMPKERFSAEFPKEGPSILRIQQVVRGDSAAYFCASSGTDMNTEAFFGQGTRLTVV.

The count of this clone is one. The chain is built from TRBV9 and TRBJ2-1, with D possibly matching TRBD2 (5 bases). This CDR3 comprises 15 residues. V was pared by 0 bases and J by 1 base, with 8 bases between. The germline CDR1 and CDR2 sequences are SGDLS and YYNGEE. The CDR3, as DNA: TGTGCCAGCAGCGTAGCCCCGGGGTCCTACAATGAGCAGTTCTTC. Encoded protein: CASSVAPGSYNEQFF.

The V gene is TRBV15, the J gene TRBJ1-4; D is ambiguous. Germline V gene lookup returns CDR1 LNHNV and CDR2 YYDKDF (reference sequence). V lost 2 bases to trimming and J lost 4 bases, with 11 bases between them. The CDR3 sequence is 15 residues long. The CDR3 sequence is CATSRPPQSNEKLFF. The CDR3 nucleotides read TGTGCCACCAGCAGACCCCCACAGAGTAATGAAAAACTGTTTTTT.

The V gene is TRBV27, the J gene TRBJ1-5; D gene unclear. Trimming stripped 4 bases from V and 2 bases from J, with 9 bases between. The CDR3 runs 14 residues. Germline lookup yields CDR1 MNHEY and CDR2 SMNVEV (reference sequence). The chain's CDR3 is CASSSVYGNQPQHF. As DNA, the CDR3 is TGTGCCAGCAGTTCAGTGTACGGCAATCAGCCCCAGCATTTT.

Remarks on this clone: Mismatch with germline at one junction end may stem from a read error. This chain connects TRBV4-1 to TRBJ1-2; 7 nucleotides agree with TRBD1. The CDR3 has 14 amino acids. Germline CDR1 reads MGHRA; CDR2 reads YSYEKL. The CDR3 sequence: CASRFLGGAGGYTF. As DNA, the CDR3 is TGTGCCAGCAGGTTTCTAGGGGGCGCAGGGGGCTACACCTTC.

The V and J genes are TRBV11-2 and TRBJ2-2; perhaps TRBD2 as D (5 bases). Germline V gene lookup returns CDR1 SGHAT and CDR2 FQNNGV. Trimming left V 4 bases short and J 4 bases short, with 16 bases between. The CDR3 contains 16 residues. The CDR3 DNA reads as TGTGCCAGCAGCTCTTTCGGGGTGAGAAGCACCGGGGAGCTGTTTTTT. It specifies CASSSFGVRSTGELFF.

The chain has TRBV4-1 and TRBJ2-5; the match to TRBD1 covers 9 bases. The germline V gene encodes CDR1 MGHRA and CDR2 YSYEKL. The J segment lost 3 bases and the V segment lost 4 bases, leaving 3 bases of the junction unmatched. The CDR3 loop spans 14 amino acids. CDR3 residues: CASSRWDREETQYF. CDR3 bases: TGCGCCAGCAGCCGGTGGGACAGGGAAGAGACCCAGTACTTC.

The gene calls are TRBV28 and TRBJ1-1, with D perhaps TRBD1 (5 bases). Trimming pared 4 bases from V and 0 bases from J, leaving 12 bases between. The CDR3 runs 15 residues. Germline assignment: CDR1 MDHEN and CDR2 SYDVKM. CDR3 nucleotides: TGTGCCAGCAGTTCCCTACGGGGGATGAACACTGAAGCTTTCTTT. Amino acid sequence: CASSSLRGMNTEAFF.

The rearrangement links TRBV6-1 to TRBJ2-1, with D possibly TRBD2 on 6 matching bases. V lost 7 bases and J 2 bases, leaving 12 bases between the germline ends. The CDR3 has 14 amino acids. Per the germline V gene, CDR1 is MNHNS and CDR2 is SASEGT. CDR3 coding DNA: TGTGCCAGCATGCCGGGAGTAGCCTACAATGAGCAGTTCTTC. It specifies CASMPGVAYNEQFF.

This clone was recorded only once. This chain links TRBV11-1 with TRBJ1-1; D is unresolved. CDR3 size: 16 residues. Trimming removed 6 bases from V and 3 bases from J, with 20 bases in between. CDR1 SGHAT and CDR2 FQDESV come from the germline V gene (reference sequence). CDR3 loop: CASSPDARGLDTEAFF. For the CDR3, the DNA is TGTGCCAGCAGTCCAGACGCGCGGGGTTTGGACACTGAAGCTTTCTTT.

The chain combines TRBV5-4 with TRBJ2-3; 8 nucleotides agree with TRBD2. V lost 4 bases, J lost 4 bases, and 8 bases stayed unmatched. Germline-derived CDR1 and CDR2 are SGHNT and YYREEE (reference sequence). The CDR3 is 15 residues long. The CDR3 is CASSPVLAGSDTQYF. The CDR3 coding sequence is TGTGCCAGCAGCCCGGTCCTAGCGGGCTCAGATACGCAGTATTTT.

The chain joins TRBV19 to TRBJ1-6; 9 bases are a match to TRBD1. The CDR3 is 13 residues long. V trimming: 6 bases; J trimming: 10 bases; junction bases outside the gene matches: 4. CDR1 LNHDA and CDR2 SQIVND come from the germline V gene (reference sequence). The CDR3 DNA follows: TGTGCCAGTAGCCGGGACAGGGCCTCACCCCTCCACTTT. Protein: CASSRDRASPLHF.

The chain joins TRBV2 to TRBJ2-2, with D maybe TRBD2 (7 bases). CDR1 is SNHLY, CDR2 FYNNEI, per germline. CDR3 size: 16 residues. V lost 1 base, J lost 7 bases, and 16 bases lay in between. Here the CDR3 reads CASSEVGGASGGELFF. As DNA, the CDR3 is TGTGCCAGCAGTGAAGTTGGGGGGGCCTCAGGCGGGGAGCTGTTTTTT.

This sequence joins TRBV28 and TRBJ2-1; 8 nucleotides line up with TRBD1. The junction had 8 bases not matched to a gene; V was cut back by 5 bases and J by 5 bases. This CDR3 comprises 15 residues. Germline V gives CDR1 MDHEN, CDR2 SYDVKM. The CDR3 DNA reads TGTGCCAGCAGTGGCGCCGGGGGACAGGACAATGAGCAGTTCTTC. This codes for CASSGAGGQDNEQFF.

Of note for this clone: A read error may produce the germline difference seen at one junction end. The chain couples TRBV7-9 to TRBJ1-1; possibly TRBD1 for D (6 bases). This CDR3 contains 14 residues. CDR1 and CDR2 from the germline V gene are SEHNR and FQNEAQ (reference sequence). CDR3 coding DNA: TGTTCCAGCAGCCTCCAACAGGGACGCACTGAAGCTTTCTTT. It is translated as CSSSLQQGRTEAFF.

Turning to this clone: The germline gene is not matched at one end of the junction; a read error may be the cause. The chain links TRBV5-1 to TRBJ1-2, with 9 nucleotides matching TRBD1. Per the germline V gene, CDR1 is SGHRS and CDR2 is YFSETQ. The CDR3 extends over 13 amino acids. The CDR3 loop is CASSFWTGESRVF. In nucleotides, the CDR3 is TGCGCCAGCAGCTTTTGGACAGGGGAGTCCCGGGTGTTC.

This rearrangement joins TRBV9 to TRBJ2-2; 11 bases match TRBD1. This CDR3 has 15 residues. V was clipped by 2 bases and J by 6 bases; unmatched bases: 3. From germline, CDR1 is SGDLS and CDR2 YYNGEE. The CDR3 loop reads CASSVGTGGAGELFF. As DNA, the CDR3 is TGTGCCAGCAGCGTTGGGACAGGGGGTGCCGGGGAGCTGTTTTTT.

The chain uses TRBV27 and TRBJ1-2, with D possibly matching TRBD1 (5 bases). The CDR3 contains 13 residues. Trimming removed 5 bases at V and 1 base at J, with 8 bases between. In germline, CDR1 is MNHEY, CDR2 SMNVEV (reference sequence). CDR3 nucleotides: TGTGCCAGCAGTCCCAGGGTTAACTATGGCTACACCTTC. Residues: CASSPRVNYGYTF.

This CDR3 reads CASSPRMNTEAFF. CDR3 coding DNA: TGTGCCAGCTCACCGCGAATGAACACTGAAGCTTTCTTT. The chain recombines TRBV18 with TRBJ1-1; D unclear. The V end was cut by 3 bases, the J end by 0 bases, with 5 bases between. CDR1 KGHSH and CDR2 LQKENI come from the germline V gene. This CDR3 comprises 13 residues.

V is TRBV5-6 and J is TRBJ2-2; D might be TRBD2 (5 bases). Between the trimmed V and J ends, which lost 4 bases and 6 bases, there was a span of 13 bases. CDR1 is SGHDT, CDR2 YYEEEE, per germline. The CDR3 loop spans 14 amino acids. CDR3 protein: CASSPGGGSGELFF. DNA for the CDR3: TGTGCCAGCAGCCCGGGCGGAGGTTCCGGGGAGCTGTTTTTT. Together with reference TRBV5-6 and TRBJ2-2, the CDR3 gives the full variable domain: DAGVTQSPTHLIKTRGQQVTLRCSPKSGHDTVSWYQQALGQGPQFIFQYYEEEERQRGNFPDRFSGHQFPNYSSELNVNALLLGDSALYLCASSPGGGSGELFFGEGSRLTVL.

This clone has only a few counts. The rearrangement uses TRBV6-5 and TRBJ1-2; 7 nucleotides agree with TRBD1. The CDR3 spans 13 residues. CDR1 is MNHEY, CDR2 SVGAGI, per germline. The J segment lost 1 base and the V segment lost 6 bases, leaving 2 bases of the junction unmatched. The CDR3 DNA follows: TGTGCCAGCAGAGACAGGGTTAACTATGGCTACACCTTC. Protein: CASRDRVNYGYTF.